This T cell receptor beta chain was sequenced during a study of cytomegalovirus exposure and HLA in healthy donors. The PCR ran on 60 Vbeta and 13 Jbeta primers. This table comes from immunoSEQ multiplex PCR, and its TCRdb copy is limited to in-frame clones, with some not included. The sample contains roughly 180,000 clones, approximately 82% of which appear only once. The sample consisted of PBMCs. This receptor was obtained from a girl aged 2 to 10 in good health and CMV-seropositive.

CDR3 residues: CASSLGTGGARVGYTF. CDR3 coding DNA: TGTGCCAGCAGCTTGGGGACAGGGGGCGCCCGGGTCGGCTACACCTTC. The chain links TRBV7-2 to TRBJ1-2; TRBD1 aligns across 12 bases. The CDR3 is 16 residues long. Looked up from germline, CDR1 is SGHTA and CDR2 is FQGNSA. The V segment lost 3 bases and the J segment 8 bases; nucleotides outside the gene matches: 10. Variable domain in full (rest from reference TRBV7-2 and TRBJ1-2): GAGVSQSPSNKVTEKGKDVELRCDPISGHTALYWYRQSLGQGLEFLIYFQGNSAPDKSGLPSDRFSAERTGGSVSTLTIQRTQQEDSAVYLCASSLGTGGARVGYTFGSGTRLTVV.